A single sample gave rise to the 6 T cell receptor beta chains below, sequenced in a study of beta chain features in type 1 diabetes. Every bit of the isolated RNA underwent reverse transcription, so sequencing read expressed TCRB transcripts. Data came from immunoSEQ multiplex PCR; TCRdb stores just in-frame clones and leaves some out. The sample gives about 150,000 clones, over 8.5% of which show up once; over 2% is in the top ten. Sequencing was performed on central memory CD4+ T cells from blood. The receptors stem from a man between 18 and 35 years old in good health.

The rearrangement uses TRBV29-1 and TRBJ2-1; 11 positions agree with TRBD2. Germline CDR1 and CDR2: SQVTM and ANQGSEA. Trimming took 3 bases from V and 4 from J; bases not matched to a gene: 5. This CDR3 spans 15 amino acids. The chain's CDR3 is CSVDLGLAGYNEQFF. The CDR3 nucleotides are TGCAGCGTTGACCTAGGACTAGCGGGTTACAATGAGCAGTTCTTC.

The V call is TRBV21-1, the J call TRBJ1-6; TRBD1, the table's D call, lacks a check against the DNA. TRBV21-1 constitutes a pseudogene. The CDR3 runs 14 residues. The CDR3 loop is CARVQGNRNSPLHF. The CDR3 DNA follows: TGTGCCAGGGTACAGGGAAACAGGAATTCACCCCTCCACTTT.

V gene TRBV21-1 combines with J gene TRBJ2-7; the table's D call, TRBD2, has no DNA check behind it. TRBV21-1 is a recognized pseudogene. The CDR3 is 17 residues long. CDR3 sequence: CASSRTSRDYAPYEQYF. The CDR3 DNA is TGTGCCAGCAGCCGTACGTCCCGGGACTACGCACCTTACGAGCAGTACTTC.

This clone was seen only a few times. The chain combines TRBV2 with TRBJ2-1, with a possible D match to TRBD2 (6 bases). V lost 7 bases, J lost 5 bases, and 15 bases lay in between. The CDR3 has 14 amino acids. CDR1 is SNHLY and CDR2 is FYNNEI in the germline V gene. CDR3 coding DNA: TGTGCCAGCAAAACGGGGACTGAAAACAATGAGCAGTTCTTC. This translates into CASKTGTENNEQFF.

V usage is TRBV7-7 and J usage is TRBJ1-1, with D unresolved. Germline V gene data show CDR1 as SSHAT and CDR2 as FNYEAQ (reference sequence). The CDR3 is 13 amino acids. For the CDR3, the DNA is TGTGCTACCCGCCGTATGGCGAACACTGAAGCTTTCTTT. Protein sequence: CATRRMANTEAFF.

The chain carries TRBV14 and TRBJ1-4; TRBD1 might be the D (5 bases). CDR3 length: 14 residues. V was clipped by 4 bases and J by 8 bases, with 14 bases between them. The germline V gene has CDR1 SGHDN and CDR2 FVKESK. The CDR3 sequence: CASSPGAGGEKLFF. The DNA for the CDR3 is TGTGCCAGCAGCCCCGGGGCTGGAGGAGAAAAACTGTTTTTT.